This T cell receptor beta chain was identified during a study of control samples from healthy donors and cancer patients. The CDR3 spans 13 residues. Per germline, CDR1 SEHNR and CDR2 FQNEAQ (reference sequence). Trimming took 3 bases from V and 5 from J; bases not matched to a gene: 3. Produced via immunoSEQ multiplex PCR; TCRdb's table is partial and in-frame only. The sample carries about 18,000 clones, roughly 80% recorded once. The sequence was obtained from a man older than 75 with head and neck cancer. Specimen: PBMCs. The rearrangement joins TRBV7-9 to TRBJ2-5, with 7 positions matching TRBD2. Written as DNA, the CDR3 is TGTGCCAGCAGCTTGGACGGGGGGGAGACCCAGTACTTC. It yields the protein CASSLDGGETQYF. The entire variable domain, with the rest obtained from reference TRBV7-9 and TRBJ2-5, is as follows: DTGVSQNPRHKITKRGQNVTFRCDPISEHNRLYWYRQTLGQGPEFLTYFQNEAQLEKSRLLSDRFSAERPKGSFSTLEIQRTEQGDSAMYLCASSLDGGETQYFGPGTRLLVL.